This T cell receptor beta chain originates from a study of T cell responses to AZD1222 COVID-19 vaccine. Whole-study results and caveats: Baseline testing showed seropositivity in only a handful of AZD1222 recipients.

CDR3 length: 14 residues. V was cut by 7 bases and J by 1 base, with 10 bases left in between. CDR1 is LGHDT, CDR2 YNNKEL, per germline (reference sequence). With regard to this clone: The target antigen is unknown.

Libraries were prepared by immunoSEQ multiplex PCR; TCRdb keeps only in-frame clonotypes and omits some of them. The profile shows about 150,000 clones, approximately 92% of them singletons. This chain uses TRBV3-1 (or the pseudogene TRBV3-2) with TRBJ2-2; D is uncertain. This sequence was found in an adult who received the AZD1222 COVID-19 vaccine. This specimen consisted of peripheral blood, obtained 28 days after the second AZD1222 dose. The CDR3 coding sequence is TGTGCCAGCACACGGAGTTTGAACACCGGGGAGCTGTTTTTT. The encoded protein is CASTRSLNTGELFF.